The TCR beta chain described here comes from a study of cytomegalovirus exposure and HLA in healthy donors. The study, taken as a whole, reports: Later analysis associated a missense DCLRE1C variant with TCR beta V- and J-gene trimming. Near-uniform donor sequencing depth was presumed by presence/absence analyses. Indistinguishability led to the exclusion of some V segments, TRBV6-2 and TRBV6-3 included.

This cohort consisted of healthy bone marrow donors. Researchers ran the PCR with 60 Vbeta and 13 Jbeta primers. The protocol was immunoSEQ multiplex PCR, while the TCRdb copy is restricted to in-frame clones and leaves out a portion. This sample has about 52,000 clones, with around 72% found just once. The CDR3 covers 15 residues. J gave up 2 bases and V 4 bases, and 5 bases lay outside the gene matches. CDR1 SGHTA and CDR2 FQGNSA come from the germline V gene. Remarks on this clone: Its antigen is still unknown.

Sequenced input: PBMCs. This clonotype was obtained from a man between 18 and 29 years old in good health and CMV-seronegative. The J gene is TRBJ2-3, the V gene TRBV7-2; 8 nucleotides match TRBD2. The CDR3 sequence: CASSSTSDPTDTQYF. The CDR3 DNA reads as TGTGCCAGCAGCTCGACTAGCGATCCCACAGATACGCAGTATTTT.